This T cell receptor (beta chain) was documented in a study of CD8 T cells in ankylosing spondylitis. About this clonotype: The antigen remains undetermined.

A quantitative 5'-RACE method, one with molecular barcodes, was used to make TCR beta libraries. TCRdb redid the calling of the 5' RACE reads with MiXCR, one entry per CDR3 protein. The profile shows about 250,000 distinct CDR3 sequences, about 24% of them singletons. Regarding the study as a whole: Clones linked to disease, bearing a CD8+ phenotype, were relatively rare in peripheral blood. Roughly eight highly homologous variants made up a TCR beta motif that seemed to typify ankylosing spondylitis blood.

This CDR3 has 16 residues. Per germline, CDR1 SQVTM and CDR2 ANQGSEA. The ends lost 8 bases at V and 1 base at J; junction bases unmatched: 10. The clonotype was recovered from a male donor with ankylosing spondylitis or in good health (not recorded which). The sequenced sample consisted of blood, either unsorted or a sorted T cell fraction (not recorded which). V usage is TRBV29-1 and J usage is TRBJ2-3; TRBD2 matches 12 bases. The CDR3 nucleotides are TGCAGCTCCAATTCTCCTAGCGGGGGGGGCACAGATACGCAGTATTTT. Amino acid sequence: CSSNSPSGGGTDTQYF.